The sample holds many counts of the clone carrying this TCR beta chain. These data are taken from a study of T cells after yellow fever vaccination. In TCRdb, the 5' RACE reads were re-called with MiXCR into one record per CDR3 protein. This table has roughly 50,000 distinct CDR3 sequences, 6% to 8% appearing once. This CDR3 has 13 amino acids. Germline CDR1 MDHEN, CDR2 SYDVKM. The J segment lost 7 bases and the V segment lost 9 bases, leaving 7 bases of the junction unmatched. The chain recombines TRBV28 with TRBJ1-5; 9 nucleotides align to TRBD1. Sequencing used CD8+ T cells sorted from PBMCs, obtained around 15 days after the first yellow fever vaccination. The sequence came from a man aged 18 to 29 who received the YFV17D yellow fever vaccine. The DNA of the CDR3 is TGTGCCAGTGAACAGGGGGCAGGGCAGCCCCAGCATTTT. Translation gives CASEQGAGQPQHF. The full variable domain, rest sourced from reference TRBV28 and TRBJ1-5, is DVKVTQSSRYLVKRTGEKVFLECVQDMDHENMFWYRQDPGLGLRLIYFSYDVKMKEKGDIPEGYSVSREKKERFSLILESASTNQTSMYLCASEQGAGQPQHFGDGTRLSIL.